What follows are 12 T cell receptor beta chains derived from one specimen sequenced in a study of cytotoxic CD8 clonotypes in ibrutinib-treated CLL (dated by TCRdb to about 2021). Interpreted using the paper, the time point label stands for: roughly 25 months on ibrutinib. Library generation was performed with the immunoSEQ multiplex PCR assay. The source is immuneACCESS, and TCRdb retained only in-frame sequences with V and J called. Part of the clones is not carried over; for the studies checked, unresolved V genes explain less than half of this, and the remainder is unexplained. The sample profile shows 90,000 to 95,000 clones; approximately 71% of them were found once. Under 30% of the sample is in the top ten clones. The input for sequencing was PBMCs, taken after 24 months of ibrutinib treatment. The receptors shown here come from a human donor with chronic lymphocytic leukemia.

There are a few counts of this clone. V and J are TRBV2 and TRBJ2-5; 10 positions agree with TRBD1. The CDR3 is 14 residues long. Germline-derived CDR1 and CDR2 are SNHLY and FYNNEI. Trimming at V came to 7 bases and at J to 5 bases, leaving 7 bases not matched to a gene. The CDR3 bases are TGTGCCAGCACCCTGACAGGGGGCGCGGAGACCCAGTACTTC. Its translation is CASTLTGGAETQYF.

The chain is built from TRBV20-1 and TRBJ1-2; D is undetermined. Looked up from germline, CDR1 is DFQATT and CDR2 is SNEGSKA (reference sequence). Trimming stripped 0 bases from V and 13 bases from J, with 9 bases between. The CDR3 length is 10 residues. The CDR3 DNA reads as TGCAGTGCTAGAGATGACGGGATCACCTTC. Translating gives CSARDDGITF.

This clone was detected ten times or more. The V call is TRBV12-5, the J call TRBJ2-3; 9 nucleotides match TRBD2. V trimming: 6 bases; J trimming: 6 bases; junction bases outside the gene matches: 7. Germline lookup yields CDR1 LGHNT and CDR2 FRNRAP. The CDR3 covers 14 residues. For the CDR3, the DNA is TGTGCTAGTGGACTTAGCGGGAGTTCGGATACGCAGTATTTT. Protein: CASGLSGSSDTQYF. The variable domain in full, with the rest retrieved from reference TRBV12-5 and TRBJ2-3, is DARVTQTPRHKVTEMGQEVTMRCQPILGHNTVFWYRQTMMQGLELLAYFRNRAPLDDSGMPKDRFSAEMPDATLATLKIQPSEPRDSAVYFCASGLSGSSDTQYFGPGTRLTVL.

J is TRBJ2-1 and V is TRBV28, with D perhaps matching TRBD1 or TRBD2 (5 bases each). V lost 8 bases and J 0 bases, leaving 17 bases between the germline ends. Germline assignment: CDR1 MDHEN and CDR2 SYDVKM. The CDR3 runs 16 residues. DNA of the CDR3: TGTGCCAGCCCCCGGGGACGCCCTTTCTCCTACAATGAGCAGTTCTTC. Its translation is CASPRGRPFSYNEQFF.

The genes are TRBV28 and TRBJ1-4; D uncertain. V was pared by 1 base and J by 0 bases, with 6 bases between. Germline CDR1 is MDHEN and CDR2 is SYDVKM. The CDR3 length is 15 residues. CDR3 residues: CASSLLGTTNEKLFF. The CDR3 DNA follows: TGTGCCAGCAGTTTATTGGGCACAACTAATGAAAAACTGTTTTTT.

The chain employs TRBV7-9 and TRBJ1-1; a possible D gene is TRBD1 (6 bases). The CDR3 length is 11 residues. Germline V gene lookup returns CDR1 SEHNR and CDR2 FQNEAQ (reference sequence). Trimming pared 4 bases from V and 8 bases from J, leaving 8 bases between. The CDR3: CASSYGQEAFF. The DNA for the CDR3 is TGTGCCAGCAGCTACGGACAGGAAGCTTTCTTT.

The chain uses TRBV18 and TRBJ2-3, with TRBD2 as a possible D gene (6 bases). CDR1 is KGHSH, CDR2 LQKENI, per germline. V dropped 4 bases and J dropped 0 bases, with 8 bases sitting between them. This CDR3 is built from 14 residues. CDR3 in amino acids: CASSRSGSTDTQYF. Here the CDR3 DNA reads TGTGCCAGCTCACGCAGCGGGAGCACAGATACGCAGTATTTT. The variable domain in full, completed from reference TRBV18 and TRBJ2-3, reads NAGVMQNPRHLVRRRGQEARLRCSPMKGHSHVYWYRQLPEEGLKFMVYLQKENIIDESGMPKERFSAEFPKEGPSILRIQQVVRGDSAAYFCASSRSGSTDTQYFGPGTRLTVL.

This clone has just one count. V gene TRBV11-3 combines with J gene TRBJ2-1, with a tentative D call TRBD2 (6 bases). The CDR3 extends over 15 amino acids. Germline V lookup: CDR1 SGHNT, CDR2 YENEEA. Trimming removed 0 bases at V and 8 bases at J, with 14 bases between. The CDR3 nucleotides are TGTGCCAGCAGCTTAGATATCGGGAGATCTGATGAGCAGTTCTTC. Its protein product is CASSLDIGRSDEQFF.

This clone has just one count. The chain carries TRBV6-6 and TRBJ1-5; 9 positions agree with TRBD1. Germline-derived CDR1 and CDR2 are MNHNY and SVGAGI (reference sequence). The V segment lost 8 bases and the J segment 4 bases; nucleotides outside the gene matches: 3. This CDR3 region has 13 residues. The DNA of the CDR3 is TGTGCCAGCCGAGACAGGGGGAATCAGCCCCAGCATTTT. Residues: CASRDRGNQPQHF.

The CDR3 region is CASSYSEQNTEAFF. In DNA, the CDR3 is TGTGCCAGCTCATATTCCGAGCAGAACACTGAAGCTTTCTTT. This chain links TRBV18 with TRBJ1-1, with unresolved D. CDR1 is KGHSH and CDR2 is LQKENI in the germline V gene. The CDR3 consists of 14 residues. The germline V and J ends were trimmed by 5 bases and 1 base, with 11 bases remaining between them.

V usage is TRBV6-1 and J usage is TRBJ2-3; D not resolved. From germline, CDR1 is MNHNS and CDR2 SASEGT. The CDR3 spans 12 residues. V lost 0 bases, J lost 6 bases, and 4 bases lay in between. CDR3 in DNA: TGTGCCAGCAGTGAAGCGGGGGATACGCAGTATTTT. Translating it yields CASSEAGDTQYF.

This clone was found once. V and J are TRBV19 and TRBJ1-2; 9 nucleotides line up with TRBD1. The V gene's germline CDR1 is LNHDA and CDR2 SQIVND (reference sequence). The CDR3 runs to 13 residues. After removal of 7 bases from V and 4 bases from J, the junction contained 4 bases not matched to a gene. Written as DNA, the CDR3 is TGTGCCAGTACGGACAGGGGCCGCTATGGCTACACCTTC. Translation: CASTDRGRYGYTF.